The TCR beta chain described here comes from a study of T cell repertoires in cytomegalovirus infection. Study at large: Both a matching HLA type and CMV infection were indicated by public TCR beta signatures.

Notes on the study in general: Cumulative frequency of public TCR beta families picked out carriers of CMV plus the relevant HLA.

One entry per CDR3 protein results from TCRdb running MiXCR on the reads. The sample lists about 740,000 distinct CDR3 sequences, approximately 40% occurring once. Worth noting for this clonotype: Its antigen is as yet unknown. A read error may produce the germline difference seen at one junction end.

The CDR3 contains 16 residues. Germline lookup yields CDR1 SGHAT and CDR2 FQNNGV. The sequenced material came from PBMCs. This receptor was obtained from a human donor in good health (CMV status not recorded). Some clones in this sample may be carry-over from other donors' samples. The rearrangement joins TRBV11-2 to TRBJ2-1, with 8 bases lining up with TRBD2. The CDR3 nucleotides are TGTGCCAGCAGCTTTTCCGGGGGGGGCTCCTACAATGAGCAGTTGTTC. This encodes CASSFSGGGSYNEQLF.